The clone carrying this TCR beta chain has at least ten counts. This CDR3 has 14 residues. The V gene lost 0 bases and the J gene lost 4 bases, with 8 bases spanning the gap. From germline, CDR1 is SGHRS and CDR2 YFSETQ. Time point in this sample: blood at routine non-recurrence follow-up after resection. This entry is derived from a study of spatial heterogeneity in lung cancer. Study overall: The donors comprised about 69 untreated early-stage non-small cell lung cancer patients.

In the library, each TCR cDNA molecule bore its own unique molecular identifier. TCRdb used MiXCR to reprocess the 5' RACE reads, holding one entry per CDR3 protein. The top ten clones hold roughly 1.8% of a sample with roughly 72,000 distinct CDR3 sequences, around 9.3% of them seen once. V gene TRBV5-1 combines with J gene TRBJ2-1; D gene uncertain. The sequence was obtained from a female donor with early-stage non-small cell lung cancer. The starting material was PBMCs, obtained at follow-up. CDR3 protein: CASSLGPIYNEQFF. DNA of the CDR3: TGCGCCAGCAGCTTGGGGCCCATTTACAATGAGCAGTTCTTC.